Following are 25 T cell receptor beta chains from one sample sequenced in a study of response to subunit inactivated influenza vaccine. TCRdb used MiXCR to reprocess the RT-PCR reads, holding one entry per CDR3 protein. Of more than 450,000 distinct CDR3 sequences in the sample, about 10% were seen once. In addition, the sample was reused for a study of T cells expressing NK-cell markers. That paper adds: 5'RACE template switching with UMIs produced the TCR beta cDNA.

The material sequenced was PBMCs from blood, taken on the day of vaccination. Every receptor here comes from a man between 50 and 59 years old who received an inactivated influenza vaccine.

In this sample, this clonotype turned up a few times. This chain connects TRBV10-3 to TRBJ1-1; TRBD1 agrees at 9 bases. The V and J ends lost 7 bases and 0 bases, in that order; junction bases with no gene match: 3. The CDR3 consists of 14 residues. Germline CDR1 is ENHRY and CDR2 is SYGVKD. The CDR3 protein is CAINRQGVNTEAFF. Written as DNA, the CDR3 is TGTGCCATCAACCGACAGGGGGTGAACACTGAAGCTTTCTTT.

This clonotype showed up just a few times. The chain is built from TRBV7-8 and TRBJ2-1; TRBD2 aligns across 9 bases. The V segment lost 5 bases and the J segment 0 bases; nucleotides outside the gene matches: 8. This CDR3 is built from 17 residues. Germline CDR1 is SGHVS and CDR2 is FQNEAQ. CDR3 in DNA: TGTGCCAGCAGCCCGAGGACTAGCGCGAGCTCCTACAATGAGCAGTTCTTC. This sequence encodes CASSPRTSASSYNEQFF.

This clonotype has ten or more counts. The rearrangement links TRBV7-2 to TRBJ2-1; 7 nucleotides align to TRBD1. The CDR3 extends over 14 amino acids. V was clipped by 2 bases and J by 8 bases; unmatched bases: 6. CDR1 and CDR2 (germline): SGHTA, FQGNSA. The DNA for the CDR3 is TGTGCCAGCAGCTTATCGAATGACAGGGATGAGCAGTTCTTC. Translated, it gives CASSLSNDRDEQFF. The variable domain in full, with the rest retrieved from reference TRBV7-2 and TRBJ2-1, is GAGVSQSPSNKVTEKGKDVELRCDPISGHTALYWYRQSLGQGLEFLIYFQGNSAPDKSGLPSDRFSAERTGGSVSTLTIQRTQQEDSAVYLCASSLSNDRDEQFFGPGTRLTVL.

The genes are TRBV12-3 or TRBV12-4 and TRBJ2-7; 9 positions match TRBD2. V shed 5 bases and J 6 bases; nucleotides not matched to a gene: 14. This CDR3 has 16 amino acids. DNA for the CDR3: TGTGCCAGCAGTCCCCGAATTGGAGCGGGAGGCGCCGAGCAGTACTTC. Translated, it gives CASSPRIGAGGAEQYF.

The gene calls are TRBV5-1 and TRBJ2-2; D ambiguous. V lost 0 bases to trimming and J lost 4 bases, with 10 bases between them. This CDR3 is built from 15 residues. The V gene's germline CDR1 is SGHRS and CDR2 YFSETQ. CDR3 in DNA: TGCGCCAGCAGCTTGGGCAGGAGTGGCACCGGGGAGCTGTTTTTT. Amino acids: CASSLGRSGTGELFF.

The V call is TRBV7-9, the J call TRBJ2-7; 9 positions agree with TRBD2. The CDR3 sequence is 16 residues long. V dropped 5 bases and J dropped 5; count of bases not matched to a gene: 13. Germline V gene data show CDR1 as SEHNR and CDR2 as FQNEAQ (reference sequence). DNA of the CDR3: TGTGCCAGCAGCGTATTTAGCGGGAGCACACGAAACGAGCAGTACTTC. Translation gives CASSVFSGSTRNEQYF.

For the CDR3, the DNA is TGTGCCAGCAGCCGACTAGCGGGGGAACGCTACGAGCAGTACTTC. Its translation: CASSRLAGERYEQYF. The chain employs TRBV6-2 or TRBV6-3 and TRBJ2-7; 12 bases agree with TRBD2. The CDR3 spans 15 residues. The germline V gene encodes CDR1 MNHEY and CDR2 SVGEGT. Trimming at V came to 6 bases and at J to 3 bases, leaving 6 bases not matched to a gene.

This clonotype was seen a handful of times. The chain employs TRBV7-2 and TRBJ2-1; 11 bases align to TRBD2. V dropped 5 bases and J dropped 7; count of bases not matched to a gene: 10. This CDR3 spans 16 amino acids. Germline V lookup: CDR1 SGHTA, CDR2 FQGNSA. CDR3 amino acids: CASSRPHSGGANEQFF. CDR3 DNA sequence: TGTGCCAGCAGCAGACCACATAGCGGGGGGGCGAATGAGCAGTTCTTC.

This clonotype was observed a few times. As DNA, the CDR3 is TGTGCCAGCTCACCTCAGAAGACAGATACGCAGTATTTT. Translated, it gives CASSPQKTDTQYF. This chain joins TRBV18 and TRBJ2-3; no definite D call. The CDR3 contains 13 residues. Trimming pared 3 bases from V and 3 bases from J, leaving 7 bases between. From germline, CDR1 is KGHSH and CDR2 LQKENI. The entire variable domain, with the rest obtained from reference TRBV18 and TRBJ2-3, is as follows: NAGVMQNPRHLVRRRGQEARLRCSPMKGHSHVYWYRQLPEEGLKFMVYLQKENIIDESGMPKERFSAEFPKEGPSILRIQQVVRGDSAAYFCASSPQKTDTQYFGPGTRLTVL.

Concerning this clonotype itself: No DNA is shown, since the ends of the CDR3 on it are uncertain; the CDR3 is the one TCRdb lists. CDR3 residues: CCASSHPLVYGETQYF. The rearrangement uses TRBV20-1 and TRBJ2-5; TRBD2 is taken as the D call from the table, unchecked against the DNA. The length of the CDR3 is 16 amino acids, counting both ends. CDR1 is DFQATT, CDR2 SNEGSKA, per germline (reference sequence).

This clonotype has at least ten counts. The chain couples TRBV12-3 or TRBV12-4 to TRBJ2-2, with a weak D call TRBD1 (5 bases). The length of the CDR3 is 14 residues. Trimming shortened V by 4 bases and J by 1 base, and 7 bases separated the two germline ends. This CDR3 reads CASSSTGNTGELFF. The CDR3 nucleotides are TGTGCCAGCAGTTCCACAGGGAACACCGGGGAGCTGTTTTTT.

This clonotype was counted only a few times. V is TRBV28 and J is TRBJ2-5, with D unclear. This CDR3 is built from 15 residues. Per the germline V gene, CDR1 is MDHEN and CDR2 is SYDVKM. The V gene lost 6 bases and the J gene lost 0 bases, with 14 bases spanning the gap. CDR3 sequence reads: CASSPGSFYQETQYF. DNA of the CDR3: TGTGCCAGCAGCCCCGGGTCTTTCTACCAAGAGACCCAGTACTTC.

At least ten counts were recorded for this clonotype. V and J are TRBV20-1 and TRBJ2-5, with D unclear. CDR3 length: 14 residues. Germline assignment: CDR1 DFQATT and CDR2 SNEGSKA (reference sequence). V was clipped by 2 bases and J by 1 base, with 11 bases between them. CDR3 DNA sequence: TGCAGTGCTAGATCCCAAACGATCCAAGAGACCCAGTACTTC. This codes for CSARSQTIQETQYF.

This clonotype was recorded a few times. The chain recombines TRBV30 with TRBJ1-1; weak D call: TRBD1 (5 bases). V was clipped by 2 bases and J by 8 bases, with 15 bases between them. The CDR3 length is 13 residues. Germline V gene lookup returns CDR1 GTSNPN and CDR2 SVGIG (reference sequence). CDR3 coding DNA: TGTGCCTGGAGTTTCGGGAACAACAGGGAAGCTTTCTTT. Protein sequence: CAWSFGNNREAFF. Based on the CDR3 plus reference TRBV30 and TRBJ1-1, the full variable domain is SQTIHQWPATLVQPVGSPLSLECTVEGTSNPNLYWYRQAAGRGLQLLFYSVGIGQISSEVPQNLSASRPQDRQFILSSKKLLLSDSGFYLCAWSFGNNREAFFGQGTRLTVV.

The CDR3 DNA is TGCAGCACCGGGACAGATTACAATGAGCAGTTCTTC. It specifies CSTGTDYNEQFF. The J gene is TRBJ2-1, the V gene TRBV29-1, with TRBD1 identical over 7 bases. The germline CDR1 and CDR2 sequences are SQVTM and ANQGSEA. The J segment lost 4 bases and the V segment lost 8 bases, leaving 5 bases of the junction unmatched. The CDR3 is 12 residues long.

A few counts support this clonotype. The chain's CDR3 is CSVVVDPLSGELFF. The CDR3, as DNA: TGCAGCGTTGTAGTGGACCCCCTGAGCGGGGAGCTGTTTTTT. The rearrangement uses TRBV29-1 and TRBJ2-2; D is undetermined. The CDR3 has 14 residues. Germline V gives CDR1 SQVTM, CDR2 ANQGSEA. V shed 4 bases and J shed 7 bases, with 16 bases lying between them.

This clonotype was seen many times. The rearrangement uses TRBV11-2 and TRBJ2-2; D might be TRBD1 (6 bases). The CDR3 extends over 15 amino acids. V lost 2 bases and J 6 bases, leaving 13 bases between the germline ends. CDR1 and CDR2 from the germline V gene are SGHAT and FQNNGV. DNA for the CDR3: TGTGCCAGCAGCTTATTAGGGGGTTCGGCCGGGGAGCTGTTTTTT. Translated: CASSLLGGSAGELFF.

V gene TRBV12-3 or TRBV12-4 combines with J gene TRBJ1-2, with TRBD1 matching 7 bases. The CDR3 covers 14 residues. Unmatched junction bases numbered 10, after V lost 10 bases and J lost 2 bases. CDR3 residues: CAITTGAQNYGYTF. The CDR3 region has the DNA TGTGCCATCACTACAGGGGCGCAAAACTATGGCTACACCTTC.

V gene TRBV9 combines with J gene TRBJ2-6, with 9 bases that match TRBD2. CDR1 SGDLS and CDR2 YYNGEE come from the germline V gene. The CDR3 totals 15 residues. V lost 0 bases and J lost 10; bases outside the gene matches: 5. The CDR3 nucleotides read TGTGCCAGCAGCGTAGCTAGCGGGGTACCGAACGTCCTGACTTTC. Amino acid sequence: CASSVASGVPNVLTF.

This chain connects TRBV2 to TRBJ1-1; TRBD1 matches at 7 bases. The CDR3 runs 15 residues. Unmatched junction bases numbered 6, after V lost 3 bases and J lost 2 bases. Germline CDR1 reads SNHLY; CDR2 reads FYNNEI. This chain's CDR3 is CASSDYRGPNTEAFF. Here the CDR3 DNA reads TGTGCCAGCAGTGACTACAGGGGCCCAAACACTGAAGCTTTCTTT.

The sample holds many counts of this clonotype. V is TRBV5-1 and J is TRBJ1-2; tentative D call: TRBD1 (5 bases). The CDR3 covers 15 residues. V was trimmed by 5 bases and J by 0 bases, leaving 14 bases between them. Germline V lookup: CDR1 SGHRS, CDR2 YFSETQ. The CDR3 DNA follows: TGCGCCAGCAGACGCGGAGTGGGACCTAACTATGGCTACACCTTC. Its translation: CASRRGVGPNYGYTF.

The chain recombines TRBV27 with TRBJ1-2, with 9 positions matching TRBD1. This CDR3 region has 14 residues. Trimming removed 6 bases from V and 4 bases from J; junction bases left unmatched: 6. The germline gives CDR1 MNHEY, CDR2 SMNVEV (reference sequence). The CDR3 DNA reads as TGTGCCAGCAGGGCGGGACAGGGAGGCTATGGCTACACCTTC. It is translated as CASRAGQGGYGYTF.

This clonotype came up many times. The J gene is TRBJ1-6, the V gene TRBV7-8; 8 bases agree with TRBD1. V lost 3 bases to trimming and J lost 9 bases; unmatched junction nucleotides: 7. Germline values: CDR1 SGHVS, CDR2 FQNEAQ. The CDR3 consists of 15 residues. CDR3 bases: TGTGCCAGCAGCTTTGGACAGGGTCTAGGTTCACCCCTCCACTTT. Residues: CASSFGQGLGSPLHF.

This chain connects TRBV7-2 to TRBJ1-5, with D hard to call. V was trimmed by 0 bases and J by 6 bases, leaving 12 bases between them. Germline CDR1 reads SGHTA; CDR2 reads FQGNSA. The CDR3 is 15 residues long. Here the CDR3 reads CASSLASGLTQPQHF. Here the CDR3 DNA reads TGTGCCAGCAGCTTAGCTTCCGGACTCACTCAGCCCCAGCATTTT.

The chain carries TRBV5-5 and TRBJ1-1, with D perhaps matching TRBD1 (6 bases). This CDR3 contains 15 residues. The ends were cut back, 5 bases at V and 1 base at J, with 15 bases in the middle. From germline, CDR1 is SGHKS and CDR2 YYEKEE (reference sequence). The CDR3 sequence is CASSFDQGKNTEAFF. In nucleotides, the CDR3 is TGTGCCAGCAGTTTCGACCAGGGGAAGAACACTGAAGCTTTCTTT.